The entry below gives a single T cell receptor (beta chain) sequence along with its context. Its specificity is unknown. This sample stems from a study of CD8+ T cells in alopecia areata. Study-wide findings and caveats: Many expanded lesional clones persisted in scalp and blood during tofacitinib.

Germline V CDR1 and CDR2: SEHNR, FQNEAQ (reference sequence). With 5 bases removed from V and 1 base from J, the gap between germline ends came to 14 bases. The CDR3 sequence is 15 residues long. Described treatment: oral pan-JAK inhibitor, 5-10 mg twice daily. As part of sample collection, lesional scalp punch biopsies and peripheral blood were taken from alopecia areata patients. Sorting of PBMCs yielded the CD4+ and CD8+ T cells. Once RNA had been extracted, it was reverse transcribed into cDNA to act as the sequencing template. TCRdb keeps only in-frame clones here, not all; method: immunoSEQ multiplex PCR. Of around 100,000 clones listed, roughly three fifths are singletons.

The sequenced sample was CD8+ T cells sorted from blood, obtained between weeks 55 and 65, from a patient treated with tofacitinib. This chain uses TRBV7-9 with TRBJ2-5; D possibly corresponds to TRBD1 (5 bases). The sequence was obtained from a human donor with alopecia areata. The CDR3, as DNA: TGTGCCAGCAGCCACCCATTCAGGGTCCAAGAGACCCAGTACTTC. This translates into CASSHPFRVQETQYF.